The table lists the clone carrying this T cell receptor beta chain with a count of one. These data belong to a study of blood T cells in healthy people across ages. This CDR3 region has 15 residues. Germline assignment: CDR1 DFQATT and CDR2 SNEGSKA (reference sequence). Trimming at V came to 6 bases and at J to 8 bases, leaving 16 bases not matched to a gene. For the second PCR, which ran for 7 to 11 cycles, a sample-barcoded 5' primer and a J-beta primer mix were used. The template-switch adaptor was a 5' adaptor with 12 random nucleotides. It tagged each cDNA molecule. TCRdb re-derived calls from the 5' RACE reads in MiXCR, one entry per CDR3 protein. The sample has 1.5 million to 2 million distinct CDR3 sequences; around 40% are singletons.

The TCR sequence derives from a human donor in good health. V usage is TRBV20-1 and J usage is TRBJ1-1; 9 positions match TRBD1. Sequenced input: blood. The CDR3 sequence: CSAPRQGGTGREAFF. For the CDR3, the DNA is TGCAGTGCCCCACGTCAGGGCGGGACAGGGCGGGAAGCTTTCTTT.